These T cell receptor beta chains were read from a single sample in a study of T cells expressing NK-cell markers. TCRdb reprocessed the 5' RACE reads, with one entry per CDR3 protein and no DNA. This sample's table has about 440,000 distinct CDR3 sequences. Sequenced sample: blood T cells: a sorted CD56 or NKG2C T cell subset, CD4+ or CD8+ T cells, or bulk PBMC T cells (not recorded which). These receptors came from a woman between 18 and 70 years old in good health. Both conserved end residues are part of each CDR3. Fields, in order: J gene, V gene, CDR3 protein.

TRBJ2-1	TRBV29-1	CSADRRDSYNEQFF
TRBJ2-5	TRBV7-2	CASSPGPPHAQYF
TRBJ2-7	TRBV5-1	CASSLSGTGESEQYF
TRBJ1-2	TRBV27	CASSYYRGLYGYTF
TRBJ2-3	TRBV2	CASSELAVTDTQYF
TRBJ2-1	TRBV5-4	CASSSYALEDNEQFF
TRBJ2-1	TRBV20-1	CSASTPTREQFF
TRBJ1-2	TRBV12-3/TRBV12-4	CASSLAGTGVNYGYTF
TRBJ1-6	TRBV11-2	CASSHPGTALWNSPLHF
TRBJ2-7	TRBV25-1	CASSAELQGRSYEQYF
TRBJ2-7	TRBV6-2/TRBV6-3	CASSQREGPYEQYF
TRBJ2-3	TRBV27	CASSSPLAAITDTQYF
TRBJ2-5	TRBV20-1	CSASTGGAKTQYF
TRBJ1-5	TRBV7-8	CASSSTGLWYQPQHF
TRBJ2-5	TRBV6-1	CASRILGTTQETQYF
TRBJ2-2	TRBV12-3/TRBV12-4	CASPGGGGELFF
TRBJ1-1	TRBV19	CASADRGEAEAFF
TRBJ2-1	TRBV15	CATTLSSGAYNEQFF
TRBJ1-6	TRBV7-2	CASSLQGASYNSPLHF
TRBJ2-7	TRBV7-2	CASSHPLAGFYEQYF
TRBJ1-1	TRBV5-1	CASSLAWEGTEAFF
TRBJ1-2	TRBV6-5	CASSYSGEGGYTF
TRBJ2-7	TRBV18	CASSPLENGGPFGQYF
TRBJ1-5	TRBV27	CASSLRANFIQPQHF
TRBJ2-7	TRBV5-8	CASSLGLAWNEQYF
TRBJ2-5	TRBV7-9	CASNEVRGWQETQYF
TRBJ2-1	TRBV7-7	CASSPRTSGIFNEQFF
TRBJ2-5	TRBV12-3/TRBV12-4	CASSLAPGTTGYQETQYF
TRBJ2-3	TRBV4-1	CASSPRTGRGVTDTQYF
TRBJ1-2	TRBV7-9	CASSFGPNGYTF
TRBJ2-1	TRBV7-9	CASSSSGRAEQFF
TRBJ1-5	TRBV10-2	CASSTGTRSPQHF
TRBJ1-2	TRBV4-2	CASSRGAIQPNYGYTF
TRBJ2-1	TRBV4-3	CASSPLNAREQFF
TRBJ2-3	TRBV11-2	CASSWTKSTDTQYF
TRBJ2-1	TRBV7-2	CASKLAGGYEQFF
TRBJ2-2	TRBV5-1	CASSPRPGNTGELFF
TRBJ2-7	TRBV11-3	CASSTRQGFEQYF
TRBJ2-7	TRBV27	CASSPRSGYEQYF
TRBJ2-1	TRBV24-1	CATSEGWTRDYNEQFF
TRBJ2-1	TRBV12-3/TRBV12-4	CASSSPYNEQFF